A single count supports the clone carrying this TCR beta chain. Its specificity is unknown. The data stem from a study of CD8 T cells in ankylosing spondylitis. General study points: Disease-associated clones were CD8+ and fairly uncommon in peripheral blood. Disease-linked clones were reportedly significantly enriched in matched ankylosing spondylitis synovial fluid. Roughly 8 highly homologous variants formed a TCR beta motif that appeared characteristic of ankylosing spondylitis blood.

Germline CDR1 SGDLS, CDR2 YYNGEE. With 3 bases clipped from V and 4 bases from J, the junction kept 9 bases outside the gene matches. This CDR3 has 16 residues. Quantitative 5'-RACE with molecular barcodes generated TCR beta libraries. Using its own MiXCR run on the 5' RACE reads, TCRdb lists one record per CDR3 protein. The sample has 350,000 to 550,000 distinct CDR3 sequences; 25% to 30% are singletons. Input material: blood, either unsorted or a sorted T cell fraction (not recorded which). The chain joins TRBV9 to TRBJ1-1; 10 bases map to TRBD1. This receptor was obtained from a male donor with ankylosing spondylitis. The CDR3 coding sequence is TGTGCCAGCAGCGCCGGGACAGGGGCTTACGGCACTGAAGCTTTCTTT. This translates into CASSAGTGAYGTEAFF.